The clone carrying this TCR beta chain appeared many times. The time point here: newly diagnosed GD, antithyroid drugs for less than 3 months. Generation of the TCR library employed RNA extracted from PBMCs. It was by American Thyroid Association guidelines that Graves' disease was diagnosed. Patients were from an endocrinology department in Xi'an, China. This entry is derived from a study of regulatory T cells in long-lasting Graves disease. V lost 5 bases and J lost 2, with 16 bases in between. The CDR3 totals 15 residues. Germline V gene data show CDR1 as SGHVS and CDR2 as FQNEAQ. Assembly of TCR beta libraries relied on iRepertoire HTBI primers together with Arm-PCR of CDR3 regions. TCRdb used MiXCR to reprocess the multiplex PCR reads, holding one entry per CDR3 protein. The sample lists about 560,000 distinct CDR3 sequences; about 16% were seen once. In addition, the sample was reused for a study of T cells in Graves' hyperthyroidism and ophthalmopathy. That source notes: A first-round RT-PCR of the TCR CDR3 used the HTBI primer set.

The input for sequencing was peripheral blood mononuclear cells (PBMCs), taken at new diagnosis, from a patient treated with antithyroid drugs. The chain couples TRBV7-8 to TRBJ2-7; the D is unclear. The TCR comes from a man younger than 30 with Graves disease. CDR3 residues: CASSHTPGQAYEQYF. CDR3 coding DNA: TGTGCCAGCAGCCATACCCCCGGGCAGGCCTACGAGCAGTACTTC.